This T cell receptor (beta chain) is drawn from a study of blood T cell repertoires in COVID-19 (dated by TCRdb to 2018 to 2020). About the study as a whole: Samples covering the acute and convalescent phases of COVID-19 were provided by collaborators in the United States, Italy and Spain. The material from the prospective study consisted of cDNA or gDNA derived from T cells, B-cell-depleted T cells, or PBMCs. Subjects who had been exposed to COVID-19, were actively infected with it, or had recovered from it provided the deeply sampled blood TCRbeta repertoires that made up the dataset. The repertoires were released in a freely available public database meant as a resource for research on the immune response to SARS-CoV-2. Samples were obtained from the ongoing ImmuneRACE study (first 160 participants) and from some 1,300 subjects provided by 6 global collaborators. The sample metadata nearly always contained a de-identified subject ID, COVID-19 status, age in years and sex. Where available, HLA class I and class II types were obtained from metadata supplied by the sample provider rather than from assay-based typing.

What the study reported, not specific to this receptor: Clinical and demographic metadata were provided uncurated, with the amount varying by source and participant.

The trim is 5 bases for V and 4 bases for J, with a gap of 12 bases between the germline ends. The germline V gene yields MNHEY for CDR1 and SVGAGI for CDR2. CDR3 length: 14 amino acids, cysteine to phenylalanine. The retained sequence is limited to the CDR3, 42 bases, with the frame set at the first base. The immunoSEQ Assay, a bias-controlled multiplex PCR, was used to amplify TCRbeta CDR3 regions from genomic DNA. Turning to the authors' computational methods: The number of nucleated cells in each sample was estimated from the amplification of reference gene primers within the assay. Sequence reads were collapsed and filtered to measure the absolute abundance of every unique TCRbeta CDR3 rearrangement. For each sample, productive Simpson clonality was calculated as the square root of Simpson's diversity index over productive rearrangements. As stored in TCRdb, this immuneACCESS dataset retains in-frame rearrangements with V and J assigned. A fraction of the clones does not appear; measured against another copy, unresolved V genes explain less than half of the discrepancy, and the remainder lacks a known reason. V and J calls and clone size are those listed in that table; D and trimming were worked out from the DNA. The sample profile shows more than 110,000 clones; roughly 90% of them were found once. Roughly 3.9% of the sample is in the top ten clones.

About this clone: Which antigen it targets is not known. There are no base qualities to consult, and no much larger clone falls within one base.

Participants in the prospective study were enrolled through a virtual design, were aged about 18 to 100 years, and lived in under 25 United States geographic areas. In the prospective study, participants were assigned to cohorts based on the clinical history participants reported in a screening survey and a study questionnaire. Recovered participants in ImmuneRACE Cohort 3 were defined as having two consecutive negative NP/OP PCR tests, clearance from a healthcare professional, or resolution of symptoms. In the prospective study, mobile phlebotomists collected whole blood, serum and a nasopharyngeal or oropharyngeal swab from each participant. Additional blood draws and questionnaires over an approximately 2-month period could optionally be provided by prospective study participants. Before DNA extraction, prospective study blood samples were shipped either frozen or at room temperature.

The chain is assembled from TRBV6-5 and TRBJ1-5, with an unclear D gene assignment. Sequencing was performed on PBMCs or T cells enriched from blood (not recorded which). The receptor comes from a middle-aged man who had recovered from COVID-19. The nucleotide sequence reads TGTGCCAGCAGTATCGGGCGGGGAAATCAGCCCCAGCATTTT. This encodes CASSIGRGNQPQHF.